These 2 T cell receptor beta chains originate from one sample sequenced in a study of long-term antiretroviral therapy in people with HIV. The assay used was immunoSEQ (version v3.0), run at survey level. Sequencing used immunoSEQ multiplex PCR; TCRdb keeps in-frame clones, though not all of them. The sample lists about 22,000 clones; 70% to 85% were seen once. The sequencing here drew on unsorted PBMCs, taken 0.1 years before starting antiretroviral therapy. These TCRs come from a man younger than 35 with HIV.

The chain is built from TRBV30 and TRBJ1-2; D perhaps matches TRBD1 (6 bases). This CDR3 has 12 residues. Trimming removed 8 bases at V and 2 bases at J, with 12 bases between. Germline V gives CDR1 GTSNPN, CDR2 SVGIG (reference sequence). The CDR3 coding sequence is TGTGCCGGTCAGGGGAAGAACTATGGCTACACCTTC. Translation gives CAGQGKNYGYTF.

The sample holds one count of this clone. The chain employs TRBV19 and TRBJ2-7; 7 bases match TRBD1. In germline, CDR1 is LNHDA, CDR2 SQIVND (reference sequence). With 3 bases clipped from V and 1 base from J, the junction kept 0 bases outside the gene matches. The CDR3 totals 13 residues. CDR3: CASSMGQSYEQYF. The CDR3 nucleotides read TGTGCCAGTAGTATGGGACAGTCCTACGAGCAGTACTTC.